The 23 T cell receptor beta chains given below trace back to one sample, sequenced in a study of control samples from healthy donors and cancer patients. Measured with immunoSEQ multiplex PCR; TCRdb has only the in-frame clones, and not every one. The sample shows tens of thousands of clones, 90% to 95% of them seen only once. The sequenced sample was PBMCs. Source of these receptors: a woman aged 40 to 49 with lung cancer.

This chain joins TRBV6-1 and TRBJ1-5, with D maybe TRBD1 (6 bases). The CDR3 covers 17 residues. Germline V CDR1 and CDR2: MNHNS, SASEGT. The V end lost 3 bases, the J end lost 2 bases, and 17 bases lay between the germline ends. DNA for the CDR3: TGTGCCAGCAGTGAGCCGGACAGACCGGTTGGCAATCAGCCCCAGCATTTT. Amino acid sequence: CASSEPDRPVGNQPQHF.

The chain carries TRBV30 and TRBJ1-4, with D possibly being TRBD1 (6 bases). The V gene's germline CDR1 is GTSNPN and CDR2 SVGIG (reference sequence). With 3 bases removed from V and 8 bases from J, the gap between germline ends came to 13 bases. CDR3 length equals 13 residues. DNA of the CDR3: TGTGCCTGGAGCCGGTCGAGGGGGGAAAAACTGTTTTTT. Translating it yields CAWSRSRGEKLFF.

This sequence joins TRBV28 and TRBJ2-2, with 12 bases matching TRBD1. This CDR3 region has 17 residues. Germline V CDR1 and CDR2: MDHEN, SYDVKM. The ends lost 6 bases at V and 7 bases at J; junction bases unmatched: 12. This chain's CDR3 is CASSPPRDRGLGGELFF. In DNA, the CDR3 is TGTGCCAGCAGCCCGCCCCGGGACAGGGGGCTCGGCGGGGAGCTGTTTTTT.

CDR3 residues: CASSPWDQRGKNEQFF. The CDR3 DNA sequence: TGTGCCAGCTCACCATGGGACCAGCGGGGGAAAAATGAGCAGTTCTTC. The J gene is TRBJ2-1, the V gene TRBV18; 8 bases are a match to TRBD2. The CDR3 consists of 16 residues. V was clipped by 2 bases and J by 7 bases; unmatched bases: 10. Germline CDR1 reads KGHSH; CDR2 reads LQKENI. Based on the CDR3 plus reference TRBV18 and TRBJ2-1, the full variable domain is NAGVMQNPRHLVRRRGQEARLRCSPMKGHSHVYWYRQLPEEGLKFMVYLQKENIIDESGMPKERFSAEFPKEGPSILRIQQVVRGDSAAYFCASSPWDQRGKNEQFFGPGTRLTVL.

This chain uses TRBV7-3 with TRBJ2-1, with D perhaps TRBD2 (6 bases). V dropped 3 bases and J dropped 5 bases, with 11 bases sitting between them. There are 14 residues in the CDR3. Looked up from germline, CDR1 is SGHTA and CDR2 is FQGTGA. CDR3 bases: TGTGCCAGCAGCTTGCGGGACGGAAACAATGAGCAGTTCTTC. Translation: CASSLRDGNNEQFF.

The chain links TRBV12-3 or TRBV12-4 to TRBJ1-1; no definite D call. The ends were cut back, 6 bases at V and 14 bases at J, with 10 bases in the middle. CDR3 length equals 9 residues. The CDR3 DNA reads TGTGCCAGCAGCCCACCTTACTTCTTT. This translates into CASSPPYFF.

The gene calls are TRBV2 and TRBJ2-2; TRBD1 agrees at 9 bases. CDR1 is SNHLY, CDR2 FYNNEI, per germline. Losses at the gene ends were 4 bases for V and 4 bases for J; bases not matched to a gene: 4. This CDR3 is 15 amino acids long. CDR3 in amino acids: CASSAGQGFTGELFF. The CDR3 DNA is TGTGCCAGCAGTGCGGGACAGGGTTTCACCGGGGAGCTGTTTTTT.

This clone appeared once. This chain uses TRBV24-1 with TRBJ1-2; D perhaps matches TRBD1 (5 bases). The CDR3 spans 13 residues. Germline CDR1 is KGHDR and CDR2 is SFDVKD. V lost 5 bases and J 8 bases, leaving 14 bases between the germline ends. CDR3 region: CATSGGGGNGYTF. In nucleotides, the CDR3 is TGTGCCACCAGTGGGGGGGGAGGAAACGGCTACACCTTC.

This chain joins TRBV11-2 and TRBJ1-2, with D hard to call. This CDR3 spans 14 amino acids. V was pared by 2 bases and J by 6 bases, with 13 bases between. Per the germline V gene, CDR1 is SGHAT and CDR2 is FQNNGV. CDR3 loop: CASSLPRAIDGYTF. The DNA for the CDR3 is TGTGCCAGCAGCTTACCCCGGGCAATCGATGGCTACACCTTC.

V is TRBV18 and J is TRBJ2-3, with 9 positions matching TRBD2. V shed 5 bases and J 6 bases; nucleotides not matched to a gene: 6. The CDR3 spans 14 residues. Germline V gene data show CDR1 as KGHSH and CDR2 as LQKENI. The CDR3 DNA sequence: TGTGCCAGCTCAGACGCTAGCGGGGCCGATACGCAGTATTTT. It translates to CASSDASGADTQYF.

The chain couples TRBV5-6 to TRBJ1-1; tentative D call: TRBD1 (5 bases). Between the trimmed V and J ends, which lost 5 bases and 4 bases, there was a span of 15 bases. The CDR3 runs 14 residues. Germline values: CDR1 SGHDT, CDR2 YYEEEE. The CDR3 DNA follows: TGTGCCAGCAGAGGAGGTCAGGGTTTCACTGAAGCTTTCTTT. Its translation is CASRGGQGFTEAFF.

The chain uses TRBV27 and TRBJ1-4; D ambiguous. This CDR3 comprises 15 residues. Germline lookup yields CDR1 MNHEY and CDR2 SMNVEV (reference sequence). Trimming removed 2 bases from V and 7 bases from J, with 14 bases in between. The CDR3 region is CASSLQAGRGEKLFF. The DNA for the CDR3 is TGTGCCAGCAGTTTACAAGCGGGGAGAGGTGAAAAACTGTTTTTT.

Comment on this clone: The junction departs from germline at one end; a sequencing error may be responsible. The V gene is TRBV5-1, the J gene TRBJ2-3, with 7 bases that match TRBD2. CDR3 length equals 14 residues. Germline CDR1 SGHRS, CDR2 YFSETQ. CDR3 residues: CGSSGGDRTDTQYF. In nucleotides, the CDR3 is TGCGGCAGCTCTGGGGGGGACCGCACAGATACGCAGTATTTT.

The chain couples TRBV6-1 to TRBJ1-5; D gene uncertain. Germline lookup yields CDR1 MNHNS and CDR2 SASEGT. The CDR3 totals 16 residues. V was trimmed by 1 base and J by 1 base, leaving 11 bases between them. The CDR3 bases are TGTGCCAGCAGTGAAGGGCCGAACCGGAGCAATCAGCCCCAGCATTTT. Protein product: CASSEGPNRSNQPQHF.

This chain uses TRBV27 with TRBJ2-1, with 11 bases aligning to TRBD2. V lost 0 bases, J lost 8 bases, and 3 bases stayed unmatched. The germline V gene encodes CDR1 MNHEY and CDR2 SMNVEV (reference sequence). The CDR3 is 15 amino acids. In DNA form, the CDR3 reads TGTGCCAGCAGTTTATCTAGCGGGGGGGCGCATGAGCAGTTCTTC. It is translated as CASSLSSGGAHEQFF.

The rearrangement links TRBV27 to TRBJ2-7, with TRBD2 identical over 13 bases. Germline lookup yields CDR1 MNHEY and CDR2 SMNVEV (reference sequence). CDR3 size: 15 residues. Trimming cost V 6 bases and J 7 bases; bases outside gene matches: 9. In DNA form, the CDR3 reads TGTGCCAGCAGCCCTGGGACTAGCGGGGCGCAGGAGCAGTACTTC. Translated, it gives CASSPGTSGAQEQYF.

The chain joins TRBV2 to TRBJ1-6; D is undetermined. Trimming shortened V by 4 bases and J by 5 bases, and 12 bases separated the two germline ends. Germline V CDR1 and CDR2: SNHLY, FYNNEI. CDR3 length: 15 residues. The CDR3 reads CASSAGQANNSPLHF. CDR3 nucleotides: TGTGCCAGCAGTGCCGGGCAAGCCAATAATTCACCCCTCCACTTT.

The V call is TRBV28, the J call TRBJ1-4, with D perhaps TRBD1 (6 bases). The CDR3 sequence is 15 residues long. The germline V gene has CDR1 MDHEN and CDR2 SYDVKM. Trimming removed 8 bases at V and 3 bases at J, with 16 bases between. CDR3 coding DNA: TGTGCCAGCCGTAGGGGGATTAAGGCTAATGAAAAACTGTTTTTT. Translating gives CASRRGIKANEKLFF.

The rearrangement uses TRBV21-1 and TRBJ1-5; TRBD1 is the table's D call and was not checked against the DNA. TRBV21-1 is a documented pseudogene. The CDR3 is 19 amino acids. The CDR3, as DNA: TGTGCCAGCAGCAAAGTAAGGGTACGACAGGGACCGCTCAATCAGCCCCAGCATTTT. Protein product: CASSKVRVRQGPLNQPQHF.

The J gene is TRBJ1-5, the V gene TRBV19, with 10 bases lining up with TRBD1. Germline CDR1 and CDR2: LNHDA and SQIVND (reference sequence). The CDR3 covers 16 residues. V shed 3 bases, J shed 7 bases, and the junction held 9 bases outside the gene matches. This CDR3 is CASSMQTGGLWQPQHF. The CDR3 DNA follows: TGTGCCAGTAGTATGCAGACAGGGGGCTTGTGGCAGCCCCAGCATTTT.

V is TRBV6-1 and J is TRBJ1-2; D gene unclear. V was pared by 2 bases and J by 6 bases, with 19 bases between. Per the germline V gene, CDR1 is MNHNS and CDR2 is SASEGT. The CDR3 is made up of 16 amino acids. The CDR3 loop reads CASSESPGYQANGYTF. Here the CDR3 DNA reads TGTGCCAGCAGTGAATCCCCCGGGTATCAGGCCAATGGCTACACCTTC.

CDR3 loop: CASSGRNSPLHF. CDR3 bases: TGTGCCAGCAGCGGGCGTAATTCACCCCTCCACTTT. The V and J genes are TRBV7-2 and TRBJ1-6; no clear D gene. Trimming removed 5 bases from V and 6 bases from J, with 5 bases in between. This CDR3 is built from 12 residues. Germline values: CDR1 SGHTA, CDR2 FQGNSA.

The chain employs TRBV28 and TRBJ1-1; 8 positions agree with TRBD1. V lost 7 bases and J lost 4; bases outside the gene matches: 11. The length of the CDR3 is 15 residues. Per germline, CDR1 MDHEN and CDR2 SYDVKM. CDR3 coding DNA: TGTGCCAGCACCGCCGCAGGGGGCCGGGGCACTGAAGCTTTCTTT. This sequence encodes CASTAAGGRGTEAFF.